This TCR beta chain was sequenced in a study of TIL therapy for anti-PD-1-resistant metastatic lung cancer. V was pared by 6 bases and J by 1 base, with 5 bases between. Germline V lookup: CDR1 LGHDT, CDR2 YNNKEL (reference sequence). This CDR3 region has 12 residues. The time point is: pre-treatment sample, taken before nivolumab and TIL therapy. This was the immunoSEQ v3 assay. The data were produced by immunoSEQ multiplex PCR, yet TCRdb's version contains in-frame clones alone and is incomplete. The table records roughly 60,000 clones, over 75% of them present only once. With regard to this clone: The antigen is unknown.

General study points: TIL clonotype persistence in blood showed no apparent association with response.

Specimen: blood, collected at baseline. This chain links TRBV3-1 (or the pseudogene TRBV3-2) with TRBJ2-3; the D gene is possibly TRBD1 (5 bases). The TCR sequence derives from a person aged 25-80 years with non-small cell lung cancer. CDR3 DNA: TGTGCCAGCAGGACAGGCACAGATACGCAGTATTTT. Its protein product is CASRTGTDTQYF.